The present T cell receptor beta chain was sequenced within a study of T-cell reconstitution after alpha-beta-depleted transplantation in children. General study findings and limits: Reportedly, only several hundred clones from non-depleted graft cells drove alpha-beta T-cell counts at about two months.

The germline gives CDR1 DFQATT, CDR2 SNEGSKA (reference sequence). CDR3 size: 13 residues. Trimming shortened V by 0 bases and J by 0 bases, and 6 bases separated the two germline ends. The TCRbeta library incorporated unique molecular identifiers. TCRdb re-called the PCR reads through MiXCR, storing one row per CDR3 protein. The table records approximately 650,000 distinct CDR3 sequences, about an eighth of them present only once. Ten or more counts support this clonotype. Its cognate antigen is unknown. The chain has TRBV20-1 and TRBJ2-7; D is undetermined. The sequences come from PBMCs, collected before TCRalphabeta/CD19-depleted stem cell transplant. The sequence was collected from a girl aged 2 to 9 with congenital amegakaryocytic thrombocytopenia, due to receive a stem cell transplant. CDR3 region: CSARDRISYEQYF. CDR3 nucleotide sequence: TGCAGTGCTAGAGACCGAATCTCCTACGAGCAGTACTTC.